This T cell receptor beta chain derives from a study of CD8+ T cells in alopecia areata. Regarding the study as a whole: Tofacitinib significantly lowered scalp clonality and expanded CD8+ clones among the top 100. With tofacitinib ongoing, many expanded lesional clones persisted in both scalp and blood. Normal scalp showed lower clonality than lesional scalp, especially alopecia totalis/universalis.

After isolation, RNA underwent reverse transcription to generate cDNA as the sequencing template. Sequencing was performed with immunoSEQ multiplex PCR; in TCRdb, only in-frame clones are kept and a portion is missing. The data show 200,000 or so clones, with roughly two fifths seen just once and more than 0.4% held by the top ten. This clone showed up just a few times. The antigen remains undetermined. As for treatment: oral pan-JAK inhibitor, 5-10 mg twice daily. The sequencing used CD4+ T cells sorted from blood, collected between weeks 30 and 35, from a patient treated with tofacitinib. This clonotype originated in a human donor with alopecia areata.

The CDR3 sequence: CASRPFMGDQPQHF. The CDR3 nucleotides read TGTGCCAGTAGGCCCTTTATGGGGGATCAGCCCCAGCATTTT. This chain connects TRBV19 to TRBJ1-5; maybe TRBD1 (5 bases). This CDR3 contains 14 residues. The V gene lost 6 bases and the J gene lost 5 bases, with 14 bases spanning the gap. In germline, CDR1 is LNHDA, CDR2 SQIVND (reference sequence).